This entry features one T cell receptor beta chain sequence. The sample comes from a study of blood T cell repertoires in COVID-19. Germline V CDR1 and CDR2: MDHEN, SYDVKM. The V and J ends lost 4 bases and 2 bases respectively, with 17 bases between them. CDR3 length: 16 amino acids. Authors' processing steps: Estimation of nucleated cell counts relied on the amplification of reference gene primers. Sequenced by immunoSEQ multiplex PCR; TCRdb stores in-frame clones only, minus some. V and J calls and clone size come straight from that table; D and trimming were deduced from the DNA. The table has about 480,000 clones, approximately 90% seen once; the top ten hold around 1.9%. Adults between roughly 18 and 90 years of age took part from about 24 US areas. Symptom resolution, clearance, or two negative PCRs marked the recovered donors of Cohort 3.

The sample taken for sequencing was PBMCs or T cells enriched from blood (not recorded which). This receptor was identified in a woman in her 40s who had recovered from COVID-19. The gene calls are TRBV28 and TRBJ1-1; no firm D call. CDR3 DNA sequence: TGTGCCAGCAGTTCCTCCCTCCAGGTCCTTAACACTGAAGCTTTCTTT. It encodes CASSSSLQVLNTEAFF.